These 18 T cell receptor beta chains share one sample of origin, sequenced in a study of cytomegalovirus exposure and HLA in healthy donors. PCR primers comprised 60 Vbeta and 13 Jbeta primers. The table came from immunoSEQ multiplex PCR; TCRdb's copy has only in-frame clones and leaves some out. The data contain about 140,000 clones, about 74% of them singletons. The sequencing sample was made of PBMCs. The receptors originated from a man between 25 and 39 years old in good health and CMV-seronegative.

This chain joins TRBV11-2 and TRBJ2-5; D not certain. Between the trimmed V and J ends, which lost 5 bases and 2 bases, there was a span of 9 bases. This CDR3 has 13 amino acids. The germline CDR1 and CDR2 sequences are SGHAT and FQNNGV. The CDR3 DNA reads as TGTGCCAGCAGCCGGTTCGGGCAAGAGACCCAGTACTTC. It specifies CASSRFGQETQYF.

V gene TRBV7-9 combines with J gene TRBJ2-1; 12 bases agree with TRBD2. The germline V gene has CDR1 SEHNR and CDR2 FQNEAQ (reference sequence). V dropped 4 bases and J dropped 2; count of bases not matched to a gene: 6. The CDR3 covers 17 residues. The CDR3 is CASSSTASGRAYNEQFF. CDR3 bases: TGTGCCAGCAGCTCCACAGCTAGCGGGAGGGCCTACAATGAGCAGTTCTTC.

The chain combines TRBV5-1 with TRBJ1-3, with D perhaps TRBD1 (6 bases). The V end lost 2 bases, the J end lost 0 bases, and 15 bases lay between the germline ends. The CDR3 sequence is 17 residues long. Looked up from germline, CDR1 is SGHRS and CDR2 is YFSETQ. CDR3 residues: CASSLGGAGTSGNTIYF. CDR3 DNA: TGCGCCAGCAGCTTAGGGGGGGCAGGCACCTCTGGAAACACCATATATTTT. Looking up the rest from reference TRBV5-1 and TRBJ1-3 gives the full variable domain: KAGVTQTPRYLIKTRGQQVTLSCSPISGHRSVSWYQQTPGQGLQFLFEYFSETQRNKGNFPGRFSGRQFSNSRSEMNVSTLELGDSALYLCASSLGGAGTSGNTIYFGEGSWLTVV.

The gene calls are TRBV27 and TRBJ2-7, with 13 nucleotides matching TRBD2. The germline V gene has CDR1 MNHEY and CDR2 SMNVEV (reference sequence). V shed 3 bases and J 4 bases; nucleotides not matched to a gene: 3. This CDR3 has 15 residues. CDR3 DNA sequence: TGTGCCAGCAGTTTGGGACTAGCGGGGCCATACGAGCAGTACTTC. This sequence encodes CASSLGLAGPYEQYF.

The rearrangement uses TRBV12-5 and TRBJ2-3; 9 bases match TRBD1. The CDR3 covers 15 residues. Germline loops: CDR1 LGHNT, CDR2 FRNRAP. V lost 6 bases, J lost 5 bases, and 9 bases stayed unmatched. CDR3 sequence (DNA): TGTGCTAGTGGCCCGGACAGGGGCCCGGGAGATACGCAGTATTTT. It translates to CASGPDRGPGDTQYF. The full variable domain, rest sourced from reference TRBV12-5 and TRBJ2-3, is DARVTQTPRHKVTEMGQEVTMRCQPILGHNTVFWYRQTMMQGLELLAYFRNRAPLDDSGMPKDRFSAEMPDATLATLKIQPSEPRDSAVYFCASGPDRGPGDTQYFGPGTRLTVL.

Only a few counts were recorded for this clone. CDR3 loop: CASSEGRGQQPQHF. CDR3 DNA sequence: TGTGCCAGCAGTGAAGGCAGGGGGCAGCAGCCCCAGCATTTT. The V gene is TRBV2, the J gene TRBJ1-5; 8 bases fit TRBD1. CDR3 length equals 14 residues. In germline, CDR1 is SNHLY, CDR2 FYNNEI. The ends lost 1 base at V and 7 bases at J; junction bases unmatched: 3.

The chain's CDR3 is CASSTRASGSMNEQYF. CDR3 in DNA: TGCGCCAGCAGCACCCGGGCTAGCGGGAGCATGAACGAGCAGTACTTC. This chain joins TRBV5-1 and TRBJ2-7; 10 nucleotides align to TRBD2. Germline CDR1 is SGHRS and CDR2 is YFSETQ. The CDR3 contains 16 residues. V shed 4 bases and J 5 bases; nucleotides not matched to a gene: 12.

The chain joins TRBV12-5 to TRBJ2-1; weak D call: TRBD2 (6 bases). CDR1 is LGHNT and CDR2 is FRNRAP in the germline V gene. The CDR3 totals 18 residues. The V gene lost 6 bases and the J gene lost 5 bases, with 26 bases spanning the gap. CDR3 nucleotide sequence: TGTGCTAGTGGAACCTCTGCCGGGAGATTTCTACGGGACAATGAGCAGTTCTTC. This encodes CASGTSAGRFLRDNEQFF. Based on the CDR3 plus reference TRBV12-5 and TRBJ2-1, the full variable domain is DARVTQTPRHKVTEMGQEVTMRCQPILGHNTVFWYRQTMMQGLELLAYFRNRAPLDDSGMPKDRFSAEMPDATLATLKIQPSEPRDSAVYFCASGTSAGRFLRDNEQFFGPGTRLTVL.

This clone was observed once. The chain couples TRBV19 to TRBJ1-5; D possibly corresponds to TRBD1 (5 bases). The CDR3 is 15 amino acids. The germline gives CDR1 LNHDA, CDR2 SQIVND (reference sequence). Trimming pared 5 bases from V and 6 bases from J, leaving 17 bases between. In DNA form, the CDR3 reads TGTGCCAGTAGTCCCCGACAGCAAGAAGTTCAGCCCCAGCATTTT. Encoded protein: CASSPRQQEVQPQHF.

In DNA form, the CDR3 reads TGTGCCTGGAGTGCAGGGAAGAACACTGAAGCTTTCTTT. This codes for CAWSAGKNTEAFF. The chain has TRBV30 and TRBJ1-1; D is possibly TRBD1 (5 bases). V lost 1 base and J lost 1, with 7 bases in between. The CDR3 runs to 13 residues. Germline CDR1 is GTSNPN and CDR2 is SVGIG (reference sequence). The whole variable domain, remainder taken from reference TRBV30 and TRBJ1-1, is SQTIHQWPATLVQPVGSPLSLECTVEGTSNPNLYWYRQAAGRGLQLLFYSVGIGQISSEVPQNLSASRPQDRQFILSSKKLLLSDSGFYLCAWSAGKNTEAFFGQGTRLTVV.

This sequence joins TRBV5-1 and TRBJ2-2, with 8 bases aligning to TRBD2. Per germline, CDR1 SGHRS and CDR2 YFSETQ. The V segment lost 4 bases and the J segment 8 bases; nucleotides outside the gene matches: 10. The CDR3 totals 15 residues. As DNA, the CDR3 is TGCGCCAGCAGCCCCGGGGGGGGGAAGACGGGGGAGCTGTTTTTT. This sequence encodes CASSPGGGKTGELFF.

The J gene is TRBJ2-7, the V gene TRBV25-1; 7 nucleotides match TRBD2. J lost 3 bases, V lost 8 bases, and 13 bases had no gene match. The length of the CDR3 is 15 residues. CDR1 is MGHDK and CDR2 is SYGVNS in the germline V gene. DNA of the CDR3: TGTGCCAGCTCCCGGGGAGGGAACCGCCACTACGAGCAGTACTTC. Its translation is CASSRGGNRHYEQYF.

The chain joins TRBV10-1 to TRBJ2-1; possibly TRBD2 for D (5 bases). The CDR3 length is 14 residues. The germline V and J ends were trimmed by 7 bases and 5 bases, with 15 bases remaining between them. Germline CDR1 WNHNN, CDR2 SYGVQD (reference sequence). In nucleotides, the CDR3 is TGCGCCAGCACCCCGGGATCAATGGACAATGAGCAGTTCTTC. This sequence encodes CASTPGSMDNEQFF.

The J gene is TRBJ2-7, the V gene TRBV5-4, with D unclear. The V gene lost 0 bases and the J gene lost 4 bases, with 11 bases spanning the gap. The CDR3 has 14 residues. Looked up from germline, CDR1 is SGHNT and CDR2 is YYREEE (reference sequence). The CDR3 loop is CASSLGDEHYEQYF. Written as DNA, the CDR3 is TGTGCCAGCAGCTTGGGAGATGAGCATTACGAGCAGTACTTC.

The gene calls are TRBV4-2 and TRBJ1-1; TRBD1 is a possible D gene (5 bases). The CDR3 consists of 16 residues. V lost 0 bases, J lost 2 bases, and 13 bases lay in between. Germline lookup yields CDR1 LGHNA and CDR2 YNFKEQ. This chain's CDR3 is CASSQESLGPNTEAFF. Here the CDR3 DNA reads TGTGCCAGCAGCCAAGAAAGTTTGGGGCCTAACACTGAAGCTTTCTTT.

This chain joins TRBV6-1 and TRBJ2-7, with 9 bases aligning to TRBD2. V shed 2 bases, J shed 0 bases, and the junction held 2 bases outside the gene matches. The V gene's germline CDR1 is MNHNS and CDR2 SASEGT. The CDR3 is 15 residues long. The CDR3 loop is CASSELAGSSYEQYF. The CDR3, as DNA: TGTGCCAGCAGTGAACTAGCGGGGAGCTCCTACGAGCAGTACTTC.

J is TRBJ1-1 and V is TRBV18, with a weak D call TRBD1 (5 bases). This CDR3 spans 15 amino acids. The V end lost 5 bases, the J end lost 1 base, and 14 bases lay between the germline ends. Germline loops: CDR1 KGHSH, CDR2 LQKENI. CDR3 DNA: TGTGCCAGCTCAAAAGTTCAGGGAACGAACACTGAAGCTTTCTTT. As protein: CASSKVQGTNTEAFF.

This CDR3 reads CASSRTGLLLAGGGYLPEQYF. The CDR3 DNA follows: TGTGCCAGCAGCCGGACAGGGTTACTACTAGCGGGAGGAGGGTATCTTCCCGAGCAGTACTTC. The rearrangement uses TRBV27 and TRBJ2-7; 12 bases align to TRBD2. The germline gives CDR1 MNHEY, CDR2 SMNVEV (reference sequence). The CDR3 contains 21 residues. V lost 6 bases, J lost 6 bases, and 27 bases stayed unmatched.